This section outlines one T cell receptor (beta chain) sequence together with its context. These data originate in a study of CXCR3-negative and CXCR3-positive naive CD8 T cells. CDR1 and CDR2 from the germline V gene are SGHAT and FQNNGV. The CDR3 totals 16 residues. UMI-labeled TRB cDNA libraries were prepared by 5' RACE. Following a re-call of the 5' RACE reads, TCRdb has one entry per CDR3 protein and lacks DNA. The sample data list 100,000 or so distinct CDR3 sequences. This chain uses TRBV11-2 with TRBJ2-5; lacking DNA, the TRBD2 call made by TCRdb goes unchecked. This TCR was sampled from a human donor in good health. Some clones in this sample may be carry-over from other donors' samples. Sequenced sample: naive CXCR3- CD8+ T cells from blood. Noted subset: CD45RO-CCR7+CD27+CD95- naive CD8+ T cells lacking CXCR3 (TNR3-). CDR3 region: CASSPLDVAGEETQYF.